A selection of T cell receptor beta chains follows, all from one sample in a study of T-cell reconstitution after alpha-beta-depleted transplantation in children. MiXCR, applied by TCRdb to the PCR reads, yields one record per CDR3 protein. This sample has hundreds of thousands of distinct CDR3 sequences; 6.5% to 9% occur once, and the top ten carry 5% to 7%. The sequencing here drew on PBMCs, mostly from graft donor cells, taken 180 days after TCRalphabeta/CD19-depleted stem cell transplant. The receptors were gathered from a male patient younger than 18 who had a stem cell transplant for acute lymphoblastic leukemia, so the T cells may come from the graft donor. CDR3s include the opening cysteine and the closing phenylalanine or tryptophan. A D gene is named only where the DNA matches it firmly. The size entry is marked missing in some rows and otherwise reads once, few, many or a size class.

TRBV27,many,TRBJ2-2,TRBD2,TGTGCCAGCAGTACCCTAGCCCTAGCGGGAGTTAACACCGGGGAGCTGTTTTTT,CASSTLALAGVNTGELFF
TRBV7-9,many,TRBJ1-2,.,TGTGCCAGCAGCTCCTACAGGGTTCATGGCTACACCTTC,CASSSYRVHGYTF
TRBV7-3,many,TRBJ2-7,TRBD1,TGTGCCAGCAGCTTAACGTCAGGACAGGGATACGAGCAGTACTTC,CASSLTSGQGYEQYF
TRBV6-4,many,TRBJ1-2,.,TGTGCCAGCAGTGAAGGGACATCTAAGGGCTACACCTTC,CASSEGTSKGYTF
TRBV28,many,TRBJ1-3,TRBD1,TGTGCCAGCAGTGTGACAGGGGGCTCTGGAAACACCATATATTTT,CASSVTGGSGNTIYF
TRBV9,many,TRBJ2-6,.,TGTGCCAGCAGCGTAGTGGGGGGGGCCAACGTCCTGACTTTC,CASSVVGGANVLTF
TRBV7-9,few,TRBJ1-4,.,TGTGCCAGCAGCCCTAGTAACGGGGGCAAACTGTTTTTT,CASSPSNGGKLFF
TRBV11-2,.,TRBJ1-5,.,TGTGCCAGCAGCTTAGATCTGGGGCCCTATCAGCCCCAGCATTTT,CASSLDLGPYQPQHF
TRBV20-1,many,TRBJ2-2,.,TGCAGTGCTAGAGAAAGGGGGAGATGGGGCGGGGAGCTGTTTTTT,CSARERGRWGGELFF
TRBV29-1,many,TRBJ2-7,.,TGCAGCGTTGAAGATAAAAGGTACGAGCAGTACTTC,CSVEDKRYEQYF
TRBV2,many,TRBJ2-3,.,TGTGCCAGCAGTGTCGGCGGGGAGACAGATACGCAGTATTTT,CASSVGGETDTQYF
TRBV7-3,many,TRBJ1-1,.,TGTGCCAGCAGCTTAATGGGCAGGGGAAGTAACACTGAAGCTTTCTTT,CASSLMGRGSNTEAFF
TRBV12-3/TRBV12-4,many,TRBJ1-1,.,TGTGCCAGCACCCCGGACACCCTGAACACTGAAGCTTTCTTT,CASTPDTLNTEAFF
TRBV7-9,.,TRBJ1-5,.,TGTGCCAGCAGGCAGGAGGGGTCCAATCAGCCCCAGCATTTT,CASRQEGSNQPQHF
TRBV12-3/TRBV12-4,many,TRBJ1-3,.,TGTGCCAGCAGTCTTGAAACTGGAAACACCATATATTTT,CASSLETGNTIYF
TRBV7-3,many,TRBJ2-1,TRBD2,TGTGCCAGCAGCCCCCTAGCGGGAGAGCTCAATGAGCAGTTCTTC,CASSPLAGELNEQFF
TRBV12-3/TRBV12-4,many,TRBJ1-1,.,TGTGCCAGCAGTTTAGCGCTTTCCGGGGTGGAAGCTTTCTTT,CASSLALSGVEAFF
TRBV5-1,many,TRBJ2-7,.,TGCGCCAGCAGACGAGGGACAACGAGGCCGTCCGAGCAGTACTTC,CASRRGTTRPSEQYF
TRBV20-1,many,TRBJ2-3,TRBD2,TGCAGTGCTAGAATTCCGTTCCGGACTAGATCGACAGATACGCAGTATTTT,CSARIPFRTRSTDTQYF
TRBV7-2,many,TRBJ2-1,.,TGTGCCAGCAGCTCGAGACTTGACCGCAATGATCAGTTCTTC,CASSSRLDRNDQFF
TRBV27,many,TRBJ2-5,.,TGTGCCAGCAGTTTCCAAGGACTGGCCGGATTGCCCCAGTACTTC,CASSFQGLAGLPQYF
TRBV7-6,many,TRBJ1-3,TRBD1,TGTGCCAGCAGCTCCCTGACAGGGGGCTCTGGAAACACCATATATTTT,CASSSLTGGSGNTIYF
TRBV13,.,TRBJ2-7,.,TGTGCCAGCAGCTTCGGTCAGGAAACCTACGAGCAGTACTTC,CASSFGQETYEQYF
TRBV6-5,many,TRBJ2-5,.,TGTGCCAGCAGTTACAATGTGGAGGGGACCCAGTACTTC,CASSYNVEGTQYF
TRBV28,many,TRBJ2-7,.,TGTGCCAGCAGTTTGAACAGGCGTTCGGACGAGCAGTACTTC,CASSLNRRSDEQYF
TRBV9,many,TRBJ2-5,.,TGTGCCAGCGGAGGGCAGCTCCAAGAGACCCAGTACTTC,CASGGQLQETQYF
TRBV20-1,many,TRBJ1-5,TRBD1,TGCAGTGCTAGAGATCGACAGGGGAATCAGCCCCAGCATTTT,CSARDRQGNQPQHF
TRBV10-3,.,TRBJ2-7,.,TGTGCCATCAGGGGAAGGGCGGCCTACGAGCAGTACTTC,CAIRGRAAYEQYF
TRBV29-1,many,TRBJ1-1,TRBD1,TGCAGCCTGGACAGGGGATCAGTGGGCACTGAAGCTTTCTTT,CSLDRGSVGTEAFF
TRBV29-1,many,TRBJ2-5,.,TGCAGCGTTGAAGGGCGGCTAGCGGAGACCCAGTACTTC,CSVEGRLAETQYF
TRBV7-2,.,TRBJ2-7,.,TGTGCCAGCAGCTTACCTAGCTACTACGAGCAGTACTTC,CASSLPSYYEQYF
TRBV7-2,many,TRBJ2-1,TRBD2,TGTGCCAGCAGCTTTAGCGGGAGGGGTGAGCAGTTCTTC,CASSFSGRGEQFF
TRBV29-1,many,TRBJ2-2,.,TGCAGCGTTGGAAGGGAGACCGGGGAGCTGTTTTTT,CSVGRETGELFF
TRBV29-1,many,TRBJ2-5,TRBD1,TGCAGCGTTGAACTCCGTGACAGGGGGCTGCCCGGAGCGACCCAGTACTTC,CSVELRDRGLPGATQYF
TRBV7-9,many,TRBJ1-1,TRBD1,TGTGCCAGCAGAGAAAGGACAGGGAGGGGCACTGAAGCTTTCTTT,CASRERTGRGTEAFF
TRBV11-2,many,TRBJ2-1,.,TGTGCCAGCAGCTTGGCCCTTGAGCAGTTCTTC,CASSLALEQFF
TRBV20-1,many,TRBJ2-3,.,TGCAGTGCTAGTCAGGGCTTCTGGACAGATACGCAGTATTTT,CSASQGFWTDTQYF
TRBV5-1,many,TRBJ2-7,TRBD1,TGCGCCAGCAGCTTTAAGGGACAGGCAGGCTCCTACGAGCAGTACTTC,CASSFKGQAGSYEQYF
TRBV20-1,many,TRBJ2-2,.,TGCAGTGCTAGGGGGGCGGATTCGAACACCGGGGAGCTGTTTTTT,CSARGADSNTGELFF
TRBV12-3/TRBV12-4,many,TRBJ1-1,.,TGTGCCAGCAGTTTCCGGGGGCTTGAGGACACTGAAGCTTTCTTT,CASSFRGLEDTEAFF
TRBV5-5,many,TRBJ1-5,.,TGTGCCAGCAGCGTTACGGGCAATCAGCCCCAGCATTTT,CASSVTGNQPQHF
TRBV27,many,TRBJ1-1,.,TGTGCCAGCAGTTGGCAGTCATCCACTGAAGCTTTCTTT,CASSWQSSTEAFF
TRBV12-3/TRBV12-4,many,TRBJ1-5,.,TGTGCCAGCAGCTCCGCCGGGACCCCAAATCAGCCCCAGCATTTT,CASSSAGTPNQPQHF
TRBV6-5,many,TRBJ2-6,.,TGTGCCAGCAGTTATATTGGCGCTGGGGCCAACGTCCTGACTTTC,CASSYIGAGANVLTF
TRBV28,many,TRBJ1-2,.,TGTGCCAGCAGTCCGGACTGGAACTATGGCTACACCTTC,CASSPDWNYGYTF
TRBV6-1,many,TRBJ2-3,TRBD2,TGTGCCAGCAGCCAACTAGCGGGAGTGGGCACAGATACGCAGTATTTT,CASSQLAGVGTDTQYF
TRBV7-2,many,TRBJ1-2,TRBD1,TGTGCCAGCAGCCTCTTACAGGGGGCGGCCTGCACCTTC,CASSLLQGAACTF
TRBV20-1,.,TRBJ1-5,TRBD1,TGCAGTGCTAGGAGGGGCGACAGGGGGGGAAATCAGCCCCAGCATTTT,CSARRGDRGGNQPQHF
TRBV10-3,few,TRBJ1-5,.,TGTGCCATCAGTGAGGATGGACTTAGCAATCAGCCCCAGCATTTT,CAISEDGLSNQPQHF
TRBV23-1,many,TRBJ2-6,.,TGCGCCGACAGACAGAGCTCTGGGGCCAACGTCCTGACTTTC,CADRQSSGANVLTF